The rows below give T cell receptor beta chains drawn from one sample of a study of shared clonotypes between healthy human individuals. The data were produced by immunoSEQ multiplex PCR, yet TCRdb's version contains in-frame clones alone and is incomplete. This sample has a few hundred thousand clones, with roughly 84% found just once. Sequenced sample: memory CD8+ T cells sorted from blood. The receptors were sampled from a man aged 18 to 29 in good health. CDR3s include the opening cysteine and the closing phenylalanine or tryptophan. D genes are given only for firm matches. Clone size appears in some rows only: once, few, many, or a class for an expanded clone.

.,TRBJ1-2,.,TRBV13,TGTGCCAGCAGCTTAGGGAACAGGGATGGCTACACCTTC,CASSLGNRDGYTF
.,TRBJ2-7,.,TRBV6-5,TGTGCCAGCAGTCAGACTGGGCTTCCCGGCTACGAGCAGTACTTC,CASSQTGLPGYEQYF
TRBD1,TRBJ1-3,.,TRBV7-9,TGTGCCAGCAGCTCCTCCCGGGACAGGGAATCTGGAAACACCATATATTTT,CASSSSRDRESGNTIYF
.,TRBJ2-1,.,TRBV30,TGTGCCTGGAGACAGGGGACTTTGGACAATGAGCAGTTCTTC,CAWRQGTLDNEQFF
TRBD1,TRBJ1-1,.,TRBV18,TGTGCCAGCTCACCCAGGACAGGGTTTTTGGACACTGAAGCTTTCTTT,CASSPRTGFLDTEAFF
TRBD1,TRBJ2-1,.,TRBV6-5,TGTGCCAGCAGTTACTCGCAGGGGGCCTACAATGAGCAGTTCTTC,CASSYSQGAYNEQFF
.,TRBJ2-5,.,TRBV7-9,TGTGCCAGCAGCTCCTCCGACATGTTGGAGACCCAGTACTTC,CASSSSDMLETQYF
.,TRBJ2-7,.,TRBV30,TGTGCCTGGGGGTGGCGGGGTCAGCAGTACTTC,CAWGWRGQQYF
.,TRBJ2-3,.,TRBV30,TGTGCCTGGAGTGTGCCGCGGTTAGACTCAGATACGCAGTATTTT,CAWSVPRLDSDTQYF
.,TRBJ1-5,.,TRBV7-9,TGTGCCAGCAGCTTAGCAGTGGCTAATCAGCCCCAGCATTTT,CASSLAVANQPQHF
.,TRBJ1-6,.,TRBV9,TGTGCCAGCAGCGTAGAGGGAGGAGGGTCACCCCTCCACTTT,CASSVEGGGSPLHF
TRBD2,TRBJ2-3,.,TRBV11-2,TGTGCCAGCAGAAGACTAGCGGGGGGCCCCTCACCCCGCCATACGCAGTATTTT,CASRRLAGGPSPRHTQYF
.,TRBJ2-7,.,TRBV29-1,TGCAGCGTCGGCGAACAGGGATACGAGCAGTACTTC,CSVGEQGYEQYF
.,TRBJ1-3,.,TRBV7-9,TGTGCCAGCAGCTTCCGGATGCCGTTCTCTGGAAACACCATATATTTT,CASSFRMPFSGNTIYF
TRBD1,TRBJ1-4,.,TRBV6-5,TGTGCCAGCAGTTACGCAGCGGAGGGGGCGGAAAAACTGTTTTTT,CASSYAAEGAEKLFF
.,TRBJ2-7,once,TRBV27,TGTGCCAGCAGCACCAGCCCCTACGAGCAGTACTTC,CASSTSPYEQYF
TRBD1,TRBJ2-1,.,TRBV27,TGTGCCAGCAAACTAGGACAGGGCTACAATGAGCAGTTCTTC,CASKLGQGYNEQFF
TRBD2,TRBJ2-5,.,TRBV2,TGTGCCAGCAGTGAGGGACTAGCAGAACAAGGGGCCCAGTACTTC,CASSEGLAEQGAQYF
.,TRBJ1-1,.,TRBV6-1,TGTGCCAGCACCAGAACGGCCCGGCGGAGCACTGAAGCTTTCTTT,CASTRTARRSTEAFF
.,TRBJ2-2,.,TRBV4-3,TGCGCCAGCAGCCAGGGATACACGAACACCGGGGAGCTGTTTTTT,CASSQGYTNTGELFF
.,TRBJ2-5,.,TRBV7-9,TGTGCCAGCAGCTTAGCGCACGGGGGGCAGAACCAAGAGACCCAGTACTTC,CASSLAHGGQNQETQYF
.,TRBJ2-7,once,TRBV27,TGTGCCAGCAGAGCACTAGGCTCCTACGAGCAGTACTTC,CASRALGSYEQYF
.,TRBJ1-3,.,TRBV15,TGTGCCACCAGCAGAGATAGGGGGGAGTACACCATATATTTT,CATSRDRGEYTIYF
TRBD2,TRBJ2-7,once,TRBV28,TGTGCCACCTCGACTAGCGGGAGGTTCGAGCAGTACTTC,CATSTSGRFEQYF
.,TRBJ2-5,once,TRBV28,TGTGCCAGCAGTTTCTGGGGGCAATTCGAGGAGACCCAGTACTTC,CASSFWGQFEETQYF
TRBD1,TRBJ1-1,.,TRBV7-9,TGTGCCAGCAGCTTTTTGGTTGTCCTATCAGGGGGCGACACTGAAGCTTTCTTT,CASSFLVVLSGGDTEAFF
.,TRBJ2-3,.,TRBV5-6,TGTGCCAGCAGCTTGGATGATACGCAGTATTTT,CASSLDDTQYF
.,TRBJ2-7,.,TRBV7-9,TGTGCCAGCAGCACCAGCCGGGCCGATAAGGAATACGAGCAGTACTTC,CASSTSRADKEYEQYF
.,TRBJ2-7,.,TRBV7-6,TGTGCCAGCAGCCCAGGATCACTACCTTACGAGCAGTACTTC,CASSPGSLPYEQYF